One and the same sample provided the 27 T cell receptor beta chains below, sequenced in a study of blood T cell repertoires in COVID-19. The protocol was immunoSEQ multiplex PCR, while the TCRdb copy is restricted to in-frame clones and leaves out a portion. The sample shows roughly 250,000 clones, 75% to 90% of them seen only once. Sample: peripheral blood. These receptors were obtained from a man aged 30 to 45 with acute or convalescent COVID-19.

This clone was found once. The chain combines TRBV11-2 with TRBJ2-7; D remains ambiguous. This CDR3 spans 15 amino acids. Per the germline V gene, CDR1 is SGHAT and CDR2 is FQNNGV. V was trimmed by 4 bases and J by 0 bases, leaving 13 bases between them. CDR3 amino acids: CASSSVKKSSYEQYF. The CDR3 coding sequence is TGTGCCAGCAGCTCGGTAAAGAAAAGCTCCTACGAGCAGTACTTC.

This sequence joins TRBV30 and TRBJ1-1, with a weak D call TRBD1 (5 bases). The CDR3 totals 13 residues. Trimming stripped 1 base from V and 7 bases from J, with 13 bases between. From germline, CDR1 is GTSNPN and CDR2 SVGIG (reference sequence). The CDR3 DNA reads as TGTGCCTGGAGTGCATCGGGGGTATTTGAAGCTTTCTTT. Protein: CAWSASGVFEAFF.

This clone was seen once. V is TRBV12-3 or TRBV12-4 and J is TRBJ1-2; possibly TRBD1 for D (5 bases). The CDR3 runs 11 residues. V lost 2 bases to trimming and J lost 10 bases, with 8 bases between them. This CDR3 reads CASSLRTIYTF. Written as DNA, the CDR3 is TGTGCCAGCAGTTTAAGGACAATCTACACCTTC.

This clone has just one count. This chain links TRBV2 with TRBJ1-1, with 7 bases that match TRBD1. Germline-derived CDR1 and CDR2 are SNHLY and FYNNEI. Losses at the gene ends were 5 bases for V and 5 bases for J; bases not matched to a gene: 2. The CDR3 is 12 residues long. Here the CDR3 reads CASSHRGTEAFF. CDR3 nucleotides: TGTGCCAGCAGTCACAGGGGAACTGAAGCTTTCTTT.

J is TRBJ2-4 and V is TRBV30; a weak D match, TRBD1 (5 bases). V dropped 0 bases and J dropped 0 bases, with 9 bases sitting between them. The CDR3 is made up of 15 amino acids. The germline V gene encodes CDR1 GTSNPN and CDR2 SVGIG (reference sequence). The CDR3 here is CAWSVAGKAKNIQYF. CDR3 sequence (DNA): TGTGCCTGGAGTGTGGCAGGGAAAGCCAAAAACATTCAGTACTTC.

The J gene is TRBJ1-3, the V gene TRBV18; 7 positions match TRBD1. After removal of 4 bases from V and 2 bases from J, the junction contained 2 bases not matched to a gene. The CDR3 sequence is 14 residues long. Germline V gene data show CDR1 as KGHSH and CDR2 as LQKENI. CDR3 nucleotides: TGTGCCAGCTCACAGCAGGGGGCTGGAAACACCATATATTTT. Amino acid sequence: CASSQQGAGNTIYF.

The chain links TRBV5-6 to TRBJ1-2; tentative D call: TRBD1 (6 bases). The CDR3 is 16 amino acids. The germline gives CDR1 SGHDT, CDR2 YYEEEE. Trimming pared 2 bases from V and 8 bases from J, leaving 22 bases between. The CDR3 DNA follows: TGTGCCAGCAGCTTATTACCCACAGGGCACCGTCGGGGCTACACCTTC. It yields the protein CASSLLPTGHRRGYTF.

The chain recombines TRBV7-9 with TRBJ1-1; 9 positions match TRBD1. The J segment lost 5 bases and the V segment lost 5 bases, leaving 9 bases of the junction unmatched. In germline, CDR1 is SEHNR, CDR2 FQNEAQ (reference sequence). This CDR3 spans 15 amino acids. This CDR3 is CASSGGPDRGTEAFF. In nucleotides, the CDR3 is TGTGCCAGCAGCGGGGGGCCGGACAGGGGTACTGAAGCTTTCTTT.

The chain combines TRBV5-1 with TRBJ1-1, with D perhaps matching TRBD1 (5 bases). The CDR3 extends over 16 amino acids. The V gene's germline CDR1 is SGHRS and CDR2 YFSETQ. Trimming removed 4 bases from V and 3 bases from J, with 19 bases in between. The CDR3: CASSLNPGGGDTEAFF. The CDR3 region has the DNA TGCGCCAGCAGCCTCAATCCCGGCGGGGGGGACACTGAAGCTTTCTTT.

The rearrangement links TRBV14 to TRBJ1-1; no reliable D call. The length of the CDR3 is 13 residues. The V and J ends lost 4 bases and 5 bases respectively, with 11 bases between them. Germline CDR1 SGHDN, CDR2 FVKESK. The CDR3 spells CASSLGRRTEAFF. The CDR3 DNA is TGTGCCAGCAGCCTGGGCCGCCGTACTGAAGCTTTCTTT.

The V and J genes are TRBV10-2 and TRBJ1-6; 7 bases are shared with TRBD1. The CDR3 has 17 residues. Germline CDR1 reads WSHSY; CDR2 reads SAAADI. V shed 2 bases and J 6 bases; nucleotides not matched to a gene: 10. CDR3 nucleotide sequence: TGCGCCAGCAGTGAGGTTTTTAAGGGGGCGGGTAATTCACCCCTCCACTTT. Translation: CASSEVFKGAGNSPLHF.

V usage is TRBV19 and J usage is TRBJ1-4; 11 positions agree with TRBD1. The CDR3 is 18 residues long. Trimming took 3 bases from V and 0 from J; bases not matched to a gene: 6. From germline, CDR1 is LNHDA and CDR2 SQIVND (reference sequence). CDR3 sequence: CASSIRGTGGATNEKLFF. DNA for the CDR3: TGTGCCAGTAGTATCCGCGGGACAGGGGGAGCAACTAATGAAAAACTGTTTTTT.

J is TRBJ1-6 and V is TRBV27, with D hard to call. The CDR3 extends over 16 amino acids. V lost 7 bases, J lost 0 bases, and 13 bases lay in between. CDR1 is MNHEY and CDR2 is SMNVEV in the germline V gene (reference sequence). For the CDR3, the DNA is TGTGCCAGCAAAACCCGAAGGAGCTCCTATAATTCACCCCTCCACTTT. Translation: CASKTRRSSYNSPLHF.

The rearrangement joins TRBV5-5 to TRBJ2-5; tentatively, D is TRBD2 (5 bases). Trimming removed 1 base from V and 4 bases from J, with 14 bases in between. This CDR3 has 15 residues. Looked up from germline, CDR1 is SGHKS and CDR2 is YYEKEE (reference sequence). CDR3 nucleotides: TGTGCCAGCAGCTTGTCCAGCGGAGTGGCAGAGACCCAGTACTTC. Its protein product is CASSLSSGVAETQYF.

For this clone: Other DNA sequences from this sample encode an identical CDR3 as well. This CDR3 reads CASRGRLNTEAFF. The CDR3 bases are TGCGCCAGCAGAGGGAGATTGAACACTGAAGCTTTCTTT. The V gene is TRBV5-1, the J gene TRBJ1-1, with unresolved D. The CDR3 loop spans 13 amino acids. Germline V gives CDR1 SGHRS, CDR2 YFSETQ. The V gene lost 5 bases and the J gene lost 0 bases, with 8 bases spanning the gap.

The genes are TRBV12-5 and TRBJ2-6; D possibly corresponds to TRBD1 (6 bases). This CDR3 spans 16 amino acids. The V end was cut by 6 bases, the J end by 2 bases, with 14 bases between. Germline CDR1 reads LGHNT; CDR2 reads FRNRAP. The CDR3, as DNA: TGTGCTAGTGGGCAAACAGGGACGGCTGGGGCCAACGTCCTGACTTTC. Its protein product is CASGQTGTAGANVLTF.

This chain uses TRBV12-5 with TRBJ2-5; possibly TRBD1 for D (6 bases). Germline V gene data show CDR1 as LGHNT and CDR2 as FRNRAP. V gave up 2 bases and J gave up 0 bases, with 16 bases separating them. This CDR3 contains 17 residues. The CDR3 DNA follows: TGTGCTAGTGGTTTGAACCCAGGGGACAAGTACCAAGAGACCCAGTACTTC. It encodes CASGLNPGDKYQETQYF.

The V call is TRBV28, the J call TRBJ2-7, with TRBD2 matching over 16 bases. This CDR3 has 16 residues. Germline trimming cut 7 bases from V and 4 bases from J; bases unmatched to any gene: 7. Germline V lookup: CDR1 MDHEN, CDR2 SYDVKM. The DNA of the CDR3 is TGTGCCAGCACTCCGGGACTAGCGGGAGGGCAGTACGAGCAGTACTTC. It is translated as CASTPGLAGGQYEQYF.

The chain couples TRBV15 to TRBJ2-7; 11 bases are a match to TRBD2. The length of the CDR3 is 17 residues. Germline loops: CDR1 LNHNV, CDR2 YYDKDF (reference sequence). V gave up 0 bases and J gave up 7 bases; unmatched junction bases: 11. The CDR3 spells CATSRDLRLAGKVEQYF. In DNA, the CDR3 is TGTGCCACCAGCAGAGACTTACGACTAGCGGGGAAGGTTGAGCAGTACTTC. Full variable domain (outside the CDR3, taken from reference TRBV15 and TRBJ2-7): DAMVIQNPRYQVTQFGKPVTLSCSQTLNHNVMYWYQQKSSQAPKLLFHYYDKDFNNEADTPDNFQSRRPNTSFCFLDIRSPGLGDTAMYLCATSRDLRLAGKVEQYFGPGTRLTVT.

This clone appeared a single time. The rearrangement links TRBV7-9 to TRBJ1-3; D unclear. V lost 6 bases and J lost 0, with 6 bases in between. CDR3 size: 13 residues. Germline V gene lookup returns CDR1 SEHNR and CDR2 FQNEAQ (reference sequence). The CDR3 nucleotides read TGTGCCAGCAGACAGAACTCTGGAAACACCATATATTTT. Encoded protein: CASRQNSGNTIYF.

The rearrangement links TRBV10-3 to TRBJ2-7, with 9 bases lining up with TRBD2. Germline V gives CDR1 ENHRY, CDR2 SYGVKD. Unmatched junction bases numbered 5, after V lost 6 bases and J lost 2 bases. The CDR3 is 14 residues long. The CDR3 coding sequence is TGTGCCATCAGCCCAGCGGGGGGTACCTACGAGCAGTACTTC. This codes for CAISPAGGTYEQYF.

This rearrangement joins TRBV19 to TRBJ1-5; 9 nucleotides agree with TRBD1. J was trimmed by 0 bases and V by 1 base; bases with no gene match: 7. Germline CDR1 reads LNHDA; CDR2 reads SQIVND (reference sequence). The CDR3 is 18 amino acids. The CDR3 region is CASSIGGQGSFSNQPQHF. CDR3 coding DNA: TGTGCCAGTAGTATAGGGGGACAGGGATCTTTTAGCAATCAGCCCCAGCATTTT.

In DNA, the CDR3 is TGTGCCAGCAGCTCTTTAGGGGCAGGGGGAATAACCCTCCACTTT. Amino acids: CASSSLGAGGITLHF. The chain uses TRBV9 and TRBJ1-6; 7 bases are shared with TRBD1. The CDR3 runs 15 residues. J was trimmed by 14 bases and V by 4 bases; bases with no gene match: 15. Germline V gene lookup returns CDR1 SGDLS and CDR2 YYNGEE.

This clone was counted only a few times. V and J are TRBV11-3 and TRBJ1-6; no clear D. Trimming removed 0 bases at V and 7 bases at J, with 7 bases between. The germline V gene encodes CDR1 SGHNT and CDR2 YENEEA. The CDR3 covers 14 residues. The CDR3 DNA reads as TGTGCCAGCAGCTTAGATGGCAGAAATTCACCCCTCCACTTT. Protein product: CASSLDGRNSPLHF.

A few counts support this clone. The CDR3 nucleotides read TGTGCCTGGAGGGGACAGGGGTTCGCTGAAGCTTTCTTT. Encoded protein: CAWRGQGFAEAFF. This chain joins TRBV30 and TRBJ1-1; 10 nucleotides align to TRBD1. Germline assignment: CDR1 GTSNPN and CDR2 SVGIG (reference sequence). The J segment lost 6 bases and the V segment lost 3 bases, leaving 4 bases of the junction unmatched. This CDR3 is 13 amino acids long.

The chain uses TRBV5-4 and TRBJ1-2, with 8 bases matching TRBD1. V was clipped by 2 bases and J by 4 bases; unmatched bases: 7. CDR1 is SGHNT, CDR2 YYREEE, per germline (reference sequence). The CDR3 covers 15 residues. In DNA form, the CDR3 reads TGTGCCAGCAGCTTTTCGACAGGGGTACGCTATGGCTACACCTTC. Translation: CASSFSTGVRYGYTF.

The chain combines TRBV29-1 with TRBJ1-2; D is ambiguous. The CDR3 loop spans 14 amino acids. Trimming took off 5 bases at V and 6 bases at J, with 19 bases between the two ends. Per the germline V gene, CDR1 is SQVTM and CDR2 is ANQGSEA. Here the CDR3 reads CSVLENRESHGYTF. In DNA, the CDR3 is TGCAGCGTTCTCGAAAACCGGGAGTCCCATGGCTACACCTTC.